This T cell receptor (beta chain) was retrieved from a study of shared clonotypes between healthy human individuals. General study results and limits: Estimated richness values were generally larger in naive subsets than in memory subsets. What rarefaction showed was incomplete sorted-subset sequencing despite large depth.

Method: immunoSEQ multiplex PCR; TCRdb's copy keeps in-frame clones and lacks some. This sample yields about 1.1 million clones, of which more than 75% are seen a single time; more than 0.45% belongs to the top ten. Comments on this clone: Its cognate antigen is unknown. The sample contains more than one DNA sequence encoding this CDR3.

Trimming removed 4 bases from V and 0 bases from J; junction bases left unmatched: 6. Germline CDR1 SGHRS, CDR2 YFSETQ. The CDR3 length is 15 residues. This TCR came from a young man in good health. Some clones in this sample may be carry-over from other donors' samples. Sample: memory CD4+ T cells from PBMCs. Subset of the sample: CD45RA-negative fraction. The genes are TRBV5-1 and TRBJ1-1; 7 positions match TRBD1. The CDR3 sequence: CASSRTGQMNTEAFF. CDR3 DNA: TGCGCCAGCAGCCGGACAGGACAGATGAACACTGAAGCTTTCTTT. Complete variable domain (other parts from reference TRBV5-1 and TRBJ1-1): KAGVTQTPRYLIKTRGQQVTLSCSPISGHRSVSWYQQTPGQGLQFLFEYFSETQRNKGNFPGRFSGRQFSNSRSEMNVSTLELGDSALYLCASSRTGQMNTEAFFGQGTRLTVV.